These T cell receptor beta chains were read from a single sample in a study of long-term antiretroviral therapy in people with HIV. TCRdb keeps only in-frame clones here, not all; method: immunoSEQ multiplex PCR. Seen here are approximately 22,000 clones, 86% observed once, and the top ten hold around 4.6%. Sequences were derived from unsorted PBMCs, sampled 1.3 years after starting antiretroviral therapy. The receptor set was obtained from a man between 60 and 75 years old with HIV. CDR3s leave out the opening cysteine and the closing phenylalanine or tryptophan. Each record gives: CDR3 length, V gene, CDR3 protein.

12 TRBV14 ASRRGTFGTEAF
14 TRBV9 ASSAYGQFGDEPLH
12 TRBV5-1 ASSEGQVNEKLF
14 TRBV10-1 ASSESLAGGQETQY
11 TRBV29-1 SVSAQGANVLT
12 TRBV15 ATTQGSGNQPQH
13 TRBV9 ASSRSGSTDYEQY
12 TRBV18 ASSPLDGEETQY
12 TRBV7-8 ASSSEKSGIQAF
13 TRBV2 ASSDWGRSSYEQY
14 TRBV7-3 ASSLMDRGSTDTQY
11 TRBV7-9 ASSLGGAGELF
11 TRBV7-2 ASSLAQGAEAF
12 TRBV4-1 ASSQAGQNTEAF
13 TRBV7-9 ASSPPGQAYNEQF
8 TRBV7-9 ASSPPLQY
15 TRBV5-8 ASSLGSTGLYNSPLH
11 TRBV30 AWSVPGSTEAF
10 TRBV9 ASGTESYGYT
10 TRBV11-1 ASSLASDEQF
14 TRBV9 ASSGKPGQATGELF
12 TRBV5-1 ASSAREGFYGYT
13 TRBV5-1 ASSRAGTVNQPQH
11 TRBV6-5 ASSYAPGNTIY
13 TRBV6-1 ASSELVLPQETQY
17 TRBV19 ASSSGLGFGAGARDEQF
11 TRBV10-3 AIMGTDNYGYT
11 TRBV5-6 ASSLGQNFGYT
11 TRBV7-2 ASSPETGRGYT
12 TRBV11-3 ASSLGGNTDTQY
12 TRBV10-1 ASSRTSGGSEQF
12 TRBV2 ASSEGRVIRGYT
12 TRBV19 ASRMDRSSYEQY
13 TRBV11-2 ASSPGDRFSTEAF
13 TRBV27 ASSLLGSHNSPLH
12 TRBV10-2 ASIQDRRSYEQY
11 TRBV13 ASSLARPSEQY